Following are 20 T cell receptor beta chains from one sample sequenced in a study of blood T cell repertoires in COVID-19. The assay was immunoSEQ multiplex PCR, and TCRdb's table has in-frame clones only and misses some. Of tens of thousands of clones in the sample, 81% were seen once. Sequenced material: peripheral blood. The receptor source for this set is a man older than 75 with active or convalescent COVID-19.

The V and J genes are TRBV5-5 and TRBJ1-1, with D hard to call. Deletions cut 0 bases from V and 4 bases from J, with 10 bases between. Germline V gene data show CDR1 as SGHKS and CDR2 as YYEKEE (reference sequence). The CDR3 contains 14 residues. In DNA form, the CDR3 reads TGTGCCAGCAGCTTGGTAGCAGTATTCACTGAAGCTTTCTTT. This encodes CASSLVAVFTEAFF.

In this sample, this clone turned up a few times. This CDR3 reads CASSNSMNTEAFF. The CDR3 DNA reads TGTGCCAGTAGTAACAGTATGAACACTGAAGCTTTCTTT. The rearrangement links TRBV19 to TRBJ1-1; D remains unclear. The germline V gene has CDR1 LNHDA and CDR2 SQIVND (reference sequence). CDR3 length equals 13 residues. V lost 4 bases, J lost 0 bases, and 6 bases lay in between.

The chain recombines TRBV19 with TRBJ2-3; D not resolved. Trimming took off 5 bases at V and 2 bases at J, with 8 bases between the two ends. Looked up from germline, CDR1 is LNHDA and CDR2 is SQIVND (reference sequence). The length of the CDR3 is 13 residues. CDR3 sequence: CASSPASTDTQYF. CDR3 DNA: TGTGCCAGTAGTCCCGCGTCCACAGATACGCAGTATTTT.

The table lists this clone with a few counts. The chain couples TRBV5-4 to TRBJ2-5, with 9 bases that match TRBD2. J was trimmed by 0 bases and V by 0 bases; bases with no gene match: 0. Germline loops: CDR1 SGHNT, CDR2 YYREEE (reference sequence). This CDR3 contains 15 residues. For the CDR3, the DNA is TGTGCCAGCAGCTTGGGCGGGGGGGACCAAGAGACCCAGTACTTC. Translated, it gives CASSLGGGDQETQYF.

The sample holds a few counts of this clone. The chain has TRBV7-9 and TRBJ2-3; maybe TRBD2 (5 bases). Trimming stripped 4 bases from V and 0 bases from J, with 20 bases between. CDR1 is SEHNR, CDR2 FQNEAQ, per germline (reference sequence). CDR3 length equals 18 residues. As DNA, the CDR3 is TGTGCCAGCAGCTCACATGTGACCCGGAGGACTAGCACAGATACGCAGTATTTT. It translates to CASSSHVTRRTSTDTQYF.

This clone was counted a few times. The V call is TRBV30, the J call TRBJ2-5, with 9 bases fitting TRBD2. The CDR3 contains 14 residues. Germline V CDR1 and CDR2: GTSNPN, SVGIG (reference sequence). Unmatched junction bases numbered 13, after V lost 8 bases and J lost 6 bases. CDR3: CAGASAGGPKTQYF. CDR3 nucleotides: TGTGCCGGGGCTTCGGCGGGGGGGCCAAAGACCCAGTACTTC.

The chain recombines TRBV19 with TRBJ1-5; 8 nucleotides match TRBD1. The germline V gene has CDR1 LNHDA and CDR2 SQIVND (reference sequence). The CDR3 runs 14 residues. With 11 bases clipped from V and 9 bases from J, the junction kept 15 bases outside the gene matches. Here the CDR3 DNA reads TGTGCCGGGGAAAAGGACAGGGTTTCTGGGCCCCAGCATTTT. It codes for CAGEKDRVSGPQHF.

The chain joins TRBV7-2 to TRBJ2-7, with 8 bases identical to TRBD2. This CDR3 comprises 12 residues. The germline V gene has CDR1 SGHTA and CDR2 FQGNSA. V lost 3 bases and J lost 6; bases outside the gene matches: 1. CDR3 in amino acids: CASSFRGGEQYF. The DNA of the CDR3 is TGTGCCAGCAGCTTTCGGGGGGGCGAGCAGTACTTC.

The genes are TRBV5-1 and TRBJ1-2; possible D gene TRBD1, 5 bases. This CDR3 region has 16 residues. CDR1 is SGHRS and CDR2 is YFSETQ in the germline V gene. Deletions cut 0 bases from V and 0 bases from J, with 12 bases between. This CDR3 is CASSLDLTVSNYGYTF. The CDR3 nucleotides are TGCGCCAGCAGCTTGGATCTGACAGTCTCTAACTATGGCTACACCTTC.

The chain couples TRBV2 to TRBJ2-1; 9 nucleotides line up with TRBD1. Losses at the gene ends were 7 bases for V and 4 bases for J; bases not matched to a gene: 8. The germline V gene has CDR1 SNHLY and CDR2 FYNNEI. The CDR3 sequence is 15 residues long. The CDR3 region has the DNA TGTGCCAGCACCCCGGACAGGGGATTATACAATGAGCAGTTCTTC. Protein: CASTPDRGLYNEQFF.

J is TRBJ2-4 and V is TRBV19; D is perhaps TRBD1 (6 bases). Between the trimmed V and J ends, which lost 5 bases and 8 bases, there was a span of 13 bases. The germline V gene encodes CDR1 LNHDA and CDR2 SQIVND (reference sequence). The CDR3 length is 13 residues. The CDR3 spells CASSGQGRHIQYF. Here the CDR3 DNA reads TGTGCCAGTAGTGGGCAGGGGAGACACATTCAGTACTTC.

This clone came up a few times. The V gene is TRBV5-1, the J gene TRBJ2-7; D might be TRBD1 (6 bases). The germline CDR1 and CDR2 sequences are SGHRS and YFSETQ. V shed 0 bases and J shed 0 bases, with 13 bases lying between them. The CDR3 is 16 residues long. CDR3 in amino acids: CASSLVGQPSSYEQYF. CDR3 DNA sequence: TGCGCCAGCAGCTTGGTTGGACAGCCGAGCTCCTACGAGCAGTACTTC. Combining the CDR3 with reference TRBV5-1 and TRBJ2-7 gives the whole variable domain KAGVTQTPRYLIKTRGQQVTLSCSPISGHRSVSWYQQTPGQGLQFLFEYFSETQRNKGNFPGRFSGRQFSNSRSEMNVSTLELGDSALYLCASSLVGQPSSYEQYFGPGTRLTVT.

This CDR3 reads CASSLGTGQGSGYTF. CDR3 nucleotide sequence: TGCGCCAGCAGCTTGGGAACGGGACAGGGAAGTGGCTACACCTTC. The chain has TRBV5-1 and TRBJ1-2; 9 bases fit TRBD1. The CDR3 covers 15 residues. With V trimmed by 0 bases and J by 7 bases, 7 bases remained unmatched. Per the germline V gene, CDR1 is SGHRS and CDR2 is YFSETQ.

CDR3 sequence (DNA): TGCGCCAGCAGTGTCTCGGGACAGGGCATCAACGAGCAGTACTTC. It is translated as CASSVSGQGINEQYF. This chain uses TRBV10-1 with TRBJ2-7; 9 nucleotides agree with TRBD1. The J segment lost 5 bases and the V segment lost 4 bases, leaving 9 bases of the junction unmatched. Germline V gives CDR1 WNHNN, CDR2 SYGVQD (reference sequence). There are 15 residues in the CDR3.

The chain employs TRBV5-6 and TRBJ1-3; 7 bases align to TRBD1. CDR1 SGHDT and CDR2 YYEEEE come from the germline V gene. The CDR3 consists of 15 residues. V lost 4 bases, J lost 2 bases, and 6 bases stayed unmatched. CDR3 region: CASSLTGIPGNTIYF. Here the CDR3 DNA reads TGTGCCAGCAGCCTGACAGGGATCCCTGGAAACACCATATATTTT.

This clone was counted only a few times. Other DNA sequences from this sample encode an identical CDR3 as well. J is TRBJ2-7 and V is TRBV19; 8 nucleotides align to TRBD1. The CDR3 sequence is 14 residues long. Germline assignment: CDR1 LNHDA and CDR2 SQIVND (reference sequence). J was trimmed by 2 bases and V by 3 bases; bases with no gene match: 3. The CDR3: CASSIGTGTYEQYF. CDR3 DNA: TGTGCCAGTAGTATTGGGACAGGAACCTACGAGCAGTACTTC.

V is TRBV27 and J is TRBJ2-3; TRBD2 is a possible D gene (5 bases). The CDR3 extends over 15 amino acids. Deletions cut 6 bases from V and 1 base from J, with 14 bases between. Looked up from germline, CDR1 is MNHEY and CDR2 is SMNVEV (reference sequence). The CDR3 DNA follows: TGTGCCAGCAGACGAGGGTTGAGAGGCACAGATACGCAGTATTTT. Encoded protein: CASRRGLRGTDTQYF.

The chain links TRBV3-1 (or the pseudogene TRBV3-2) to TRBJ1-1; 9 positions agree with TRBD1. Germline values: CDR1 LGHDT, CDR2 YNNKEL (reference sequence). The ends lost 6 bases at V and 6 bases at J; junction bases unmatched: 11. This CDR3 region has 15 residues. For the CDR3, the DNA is TGTGCCAGCAGTGGACCCGGGACAGGGTTTTCTGAAGCTTTCTTT. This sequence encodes CASSGPGTGFSEAFF.

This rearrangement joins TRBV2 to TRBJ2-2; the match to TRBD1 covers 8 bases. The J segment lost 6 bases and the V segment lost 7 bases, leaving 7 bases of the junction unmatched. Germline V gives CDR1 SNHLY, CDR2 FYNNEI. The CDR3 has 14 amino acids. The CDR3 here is CASTPDRAAGELFF. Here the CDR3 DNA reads TGTGCCAGCACTCCGGACAGGGCGGCCGGGGAGCTGTTTTTT.

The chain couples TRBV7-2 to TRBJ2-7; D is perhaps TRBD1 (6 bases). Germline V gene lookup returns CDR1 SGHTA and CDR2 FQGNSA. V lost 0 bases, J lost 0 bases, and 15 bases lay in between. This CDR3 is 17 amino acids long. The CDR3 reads CASSLASGAVNSYEQYF. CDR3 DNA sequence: TGTGCCAGCAGCTTAGCGTCAGGGGCCGTAAACTCCTACGAGCAGTACTTC.